Below, 5 T cell receptor beta chains from the same sample are listed, as sequenced in a study of beta chain features in type 1 diabetes. TCRB transcripts that were expressed got sequenced, as all of the isolated RNA had been reverse transcribed. This table comes from immunoSEQ multiplex PCR, and its TCRdb copy is limited to in-frame clones, with some not included. The sample carries under 300,000 clones, 15% to 20% recorded once. Study findings and constraints: TCRB CDR3s from Type 1 diabetes patients were moderately but significantly shorter in all four CD4+ subsets.

Their antigens are not known. The sequenced material came from naive CD4+ T cells from blood. Receptors originate from a man aged 25-45 years with type 1 diabetes.

Concerning this clone: Other DNA sequences in this sample translate to the same CDR3. CDR3 protein: CSAPRETQYF. CDR3 bases: TGCAGTGCTCCCAGGGAGACCCAGTACTTC. V is TRBV20-1 and J is TRBJ2-5; unclear D gene. The CDR3 spans 10 residues. V lost 5 bases and J 5 bases, leaving 6 bases between the germline ends. Germline V CDR1 and CDR2: DFQATT, SNEGSKA (reference sequence).

The V and J genes are TRBV4-2 and TRBJ1-1; TRBD1 is a possible D gene (6 bases). The CDR3 contains 14 residues. Germline CDR1 reads LGHNA; CDR2 reads YNFKEQ. Trimming removed 3 bases at V and 2 bases at J, with 10 bases between. CDR3 sequence: CASSHTGPNTEAFF. CDR3 DNA sequence: TGTGCCAGCAGCCACACAGGGCCAAACACTGAAGCTTTCTTT.

The chain joins TRBV4-1 to TRBJ2-1; D not resolved. Per the germline V gene, CDR1 is MGHRA and CDR2 is YSYEKL. Trimming left V 0 bases short and J 2 bases short, with 8 bases between. The CDR3 spans 15 residues. This chain's CDR3 is CASSQEALPYNEQFF. The CDR3 coding sequence is TGCGCCAGCAGCCAAGAGGCACTGCCCTACAATGAGCAGTTCTTC.

Only a few counts were recorded for this clone. Other nucleotide sequences from this sample produce the same CDR3. The rearrangement uses TRBV30 and TRBJ1-1; TRBD1 matches 7 bases. V was pared by 3 bases and J by 2 bases, with 3 bases of the junction left unmatched. Germline V gives CDR1 GTSNPN, CDR2 SVGIG (reference sequence). The CDR3 totals 13 residues. CDR3 region: CAWSRTGNTEAFF. The CDR3 DNA reads as TGTGCCTGGAGCCGGACAGGCAACACTGAAGCTTTCTTT.

The chain joins TRBV18 to TRBJ1-2; no definite D call. V gave up 7 bases and J gave up 4 bases, with 13 bases separating them. Germline loops: CDR1 KGHSH, CDR2 LQKENI. The length of the CDR3 is 13 residues. CDR3: CASFREGAYGYTF. The CDR3 DNA sequence: TGTGCCAGCTTCCGGGAGGGAGCCTATGGCTACACCTTC.